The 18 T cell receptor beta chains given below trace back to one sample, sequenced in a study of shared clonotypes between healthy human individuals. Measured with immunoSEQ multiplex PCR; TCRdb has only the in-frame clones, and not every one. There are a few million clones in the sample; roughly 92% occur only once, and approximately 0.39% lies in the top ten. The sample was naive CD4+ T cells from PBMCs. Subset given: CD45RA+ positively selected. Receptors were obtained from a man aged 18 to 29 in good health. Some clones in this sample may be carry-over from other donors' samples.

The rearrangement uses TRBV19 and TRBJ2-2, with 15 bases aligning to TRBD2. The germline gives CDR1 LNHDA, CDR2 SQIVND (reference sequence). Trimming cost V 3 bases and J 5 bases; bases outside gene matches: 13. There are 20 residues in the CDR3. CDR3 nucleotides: TGTGCCAGTAGTATTTTCGGTGGCAGAGGACTAGCGGGAGGGACCGGGGAGCTGTTTTTT. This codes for CASSIFGGRGLAGGTGELFF.

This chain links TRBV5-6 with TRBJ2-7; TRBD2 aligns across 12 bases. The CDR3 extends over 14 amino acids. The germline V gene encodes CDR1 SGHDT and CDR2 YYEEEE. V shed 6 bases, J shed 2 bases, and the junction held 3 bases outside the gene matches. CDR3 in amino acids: CASNGLAGTYEQYF. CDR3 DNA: TGTGCCAGCAACGGACTAGCGGGAACCTACGAGCAGTACTTC.

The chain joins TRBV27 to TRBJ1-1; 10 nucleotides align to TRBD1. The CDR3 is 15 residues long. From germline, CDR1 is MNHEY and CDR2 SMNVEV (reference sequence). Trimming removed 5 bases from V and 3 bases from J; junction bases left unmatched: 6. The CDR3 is CASSPSTGGYTEAFF. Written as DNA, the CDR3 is TGTGCCAGCAGTCCTTCGACAGGGGGCTACACTGAAGCTTTCTTT.

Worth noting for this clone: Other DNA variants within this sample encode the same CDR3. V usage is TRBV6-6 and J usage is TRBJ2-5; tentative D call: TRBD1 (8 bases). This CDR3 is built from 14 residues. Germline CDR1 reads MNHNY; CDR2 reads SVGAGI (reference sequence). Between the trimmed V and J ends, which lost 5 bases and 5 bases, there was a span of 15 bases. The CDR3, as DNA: TGTGCCAGCAGTCGAGACAGGGGAGGGGAGACCCAGTACTTC. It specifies CASSRDRGGETQYF.

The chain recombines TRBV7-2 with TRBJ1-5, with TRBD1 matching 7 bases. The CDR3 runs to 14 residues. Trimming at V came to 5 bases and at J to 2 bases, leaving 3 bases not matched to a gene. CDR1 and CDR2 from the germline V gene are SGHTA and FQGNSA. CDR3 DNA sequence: TGTGCCAGCAGCGCTACAGGGGGCAATCAGCCCCAGCATTTT. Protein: CASSATGGNQPQHF.

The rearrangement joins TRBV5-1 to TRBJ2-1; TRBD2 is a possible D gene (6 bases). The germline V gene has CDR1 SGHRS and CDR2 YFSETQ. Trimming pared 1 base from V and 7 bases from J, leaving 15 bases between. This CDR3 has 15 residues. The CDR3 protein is CASSLSGGITNEQFF. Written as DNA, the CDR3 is TGCGCCAGCAGCTTGTCTGGCGGGATAACAAATGAGCAGTTCTTC.

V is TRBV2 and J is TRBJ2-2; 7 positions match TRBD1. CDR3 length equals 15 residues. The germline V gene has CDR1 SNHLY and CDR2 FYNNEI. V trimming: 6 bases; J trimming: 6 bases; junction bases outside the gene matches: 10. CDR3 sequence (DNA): TGTGCCAGCAGCCCGAGACAGGGTTCCTCCGGGGAGCTGTTTTTT. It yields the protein CASSPRQGSSGELFF.

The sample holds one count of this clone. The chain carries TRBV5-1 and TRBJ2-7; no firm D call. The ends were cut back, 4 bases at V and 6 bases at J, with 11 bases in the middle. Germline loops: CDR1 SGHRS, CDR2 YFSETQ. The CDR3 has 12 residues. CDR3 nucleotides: TGCGCCAGCAGCCGGCCAGGCCCCGAGCAGTACTTC. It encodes CASSRPGPEQYF. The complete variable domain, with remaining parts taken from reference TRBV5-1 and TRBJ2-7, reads KAGVTQTPRYLIKTRGQQVTLSCSPISGHRSVSWYQQTPGQGLQFLFEYFSETQRNKGNFPGRFSGRQFSNSRSEMNVSTLELGDSALYLCASSRPGPEQYFGPGTRLTVT.

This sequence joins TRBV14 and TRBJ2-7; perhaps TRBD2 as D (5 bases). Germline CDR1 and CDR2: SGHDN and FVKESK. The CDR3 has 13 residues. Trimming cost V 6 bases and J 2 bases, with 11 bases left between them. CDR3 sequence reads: CASSDGLTYEQYF. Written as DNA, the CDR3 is TGTGCCAGCAGTGATGGACTTACCTACGAGCAGTACTTC. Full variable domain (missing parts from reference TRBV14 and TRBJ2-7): EAGVTQFPSHSVIEKGQTVTLRCDPISGHDNLYWYRRVMGKEIKFLLHFVKESKQDESGMPNNRFLAERTGGTYSTLKVQPAELEDSGVYFCASSDGLTYEQYFGPGTRLTVT.

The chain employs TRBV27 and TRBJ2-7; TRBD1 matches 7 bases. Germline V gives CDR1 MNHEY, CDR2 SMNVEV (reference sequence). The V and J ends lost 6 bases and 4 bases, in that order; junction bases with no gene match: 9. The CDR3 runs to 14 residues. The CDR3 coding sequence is TGTGCCAGCAGACGCACGGGACAGACATACGAGCAGTACTTC. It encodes CASRRTGQTYEQYF.

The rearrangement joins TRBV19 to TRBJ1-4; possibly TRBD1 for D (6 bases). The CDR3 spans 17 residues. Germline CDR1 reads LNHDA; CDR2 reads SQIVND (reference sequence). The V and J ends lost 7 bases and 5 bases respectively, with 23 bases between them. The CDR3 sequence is CASTRSPWGRINEKLFF. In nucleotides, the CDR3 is TGTGCCAGTACCCGATCACCCTGGGGGCGGATCAATGAAAAACTGTTTTTT. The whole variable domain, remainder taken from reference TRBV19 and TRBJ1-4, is DGGITQSPKYLFRKEGQNVTLSCEQNLNHDAMYWYRQDPGQGLRLIYYSQIVNDFQKGDIAEGYSVSREKKESFPLTVTSAQKNPTAFYLCASTRSPWGRINEKLFFGSGTQLSVL.

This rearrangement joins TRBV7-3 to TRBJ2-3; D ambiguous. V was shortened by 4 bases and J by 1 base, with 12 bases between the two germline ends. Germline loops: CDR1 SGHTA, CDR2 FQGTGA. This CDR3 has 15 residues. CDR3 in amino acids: CASSSVGPGTDTQYF. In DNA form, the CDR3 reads TGTGCCAGCAGCTCGGTGGGCCCTGGCACAGATACGCAGTATTTT.

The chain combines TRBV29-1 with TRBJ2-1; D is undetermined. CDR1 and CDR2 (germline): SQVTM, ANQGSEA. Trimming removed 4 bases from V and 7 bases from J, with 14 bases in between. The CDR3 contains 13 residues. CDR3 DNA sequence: TGCAGCGTTGTAGCAGTCTCTTGGAATGAGCAGTTCTTC. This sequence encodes CSVVAVSWNEQFF.

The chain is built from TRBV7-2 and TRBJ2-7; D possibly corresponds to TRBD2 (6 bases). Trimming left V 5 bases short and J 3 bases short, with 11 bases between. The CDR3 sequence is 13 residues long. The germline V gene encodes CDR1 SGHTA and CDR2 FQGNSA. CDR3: CASSGGLRYEQYF. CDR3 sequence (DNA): TGTGCCAGCAGCGGGGGGTTACGCTACGAGCAGTACTTC.

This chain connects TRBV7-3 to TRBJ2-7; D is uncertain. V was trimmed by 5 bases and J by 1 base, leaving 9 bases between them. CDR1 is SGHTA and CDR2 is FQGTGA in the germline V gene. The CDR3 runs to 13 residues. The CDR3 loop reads CASSPSPSYEQYF. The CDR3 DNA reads TGTGCCAGCAGCCCCTCTCCGTCCTACGAGCAGTACTTC. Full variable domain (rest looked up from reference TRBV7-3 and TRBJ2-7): GAGVSQTPSNKVTEKGKYVELRCDPISGHTALYWYRQSLGQGPEFLIYFQGTGAADDSGLPNDRFFAVRPEGSVSTLKIQRTERGDSAVYLCASSPSPSYEQYFGPGTRLTVT.

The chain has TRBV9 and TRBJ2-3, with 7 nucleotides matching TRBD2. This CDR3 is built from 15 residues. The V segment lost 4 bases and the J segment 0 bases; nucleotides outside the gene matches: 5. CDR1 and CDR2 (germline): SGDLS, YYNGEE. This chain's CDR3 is CASSPRRGSTDTQYF. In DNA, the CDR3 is TGTGCCAGCAGCCCACGGCGGGGGAGCACAGATACGCAGTATTTT.

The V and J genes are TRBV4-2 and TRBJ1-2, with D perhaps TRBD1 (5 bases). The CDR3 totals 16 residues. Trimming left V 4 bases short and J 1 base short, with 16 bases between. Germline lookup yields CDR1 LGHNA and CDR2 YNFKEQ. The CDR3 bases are TGTGCCAGCAGCCCGGACCCCGGGGGACTTAACTATGGCTACACCTTC. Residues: CASSPDPGGLNYGYTF.

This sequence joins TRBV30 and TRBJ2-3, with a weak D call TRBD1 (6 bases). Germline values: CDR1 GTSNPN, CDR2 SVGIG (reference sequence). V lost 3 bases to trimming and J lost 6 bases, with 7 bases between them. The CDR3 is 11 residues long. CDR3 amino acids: CAWRQGDTQYF. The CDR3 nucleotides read TGTGCCTGGAGGCAGGGGGATACGCAGTATTTT.